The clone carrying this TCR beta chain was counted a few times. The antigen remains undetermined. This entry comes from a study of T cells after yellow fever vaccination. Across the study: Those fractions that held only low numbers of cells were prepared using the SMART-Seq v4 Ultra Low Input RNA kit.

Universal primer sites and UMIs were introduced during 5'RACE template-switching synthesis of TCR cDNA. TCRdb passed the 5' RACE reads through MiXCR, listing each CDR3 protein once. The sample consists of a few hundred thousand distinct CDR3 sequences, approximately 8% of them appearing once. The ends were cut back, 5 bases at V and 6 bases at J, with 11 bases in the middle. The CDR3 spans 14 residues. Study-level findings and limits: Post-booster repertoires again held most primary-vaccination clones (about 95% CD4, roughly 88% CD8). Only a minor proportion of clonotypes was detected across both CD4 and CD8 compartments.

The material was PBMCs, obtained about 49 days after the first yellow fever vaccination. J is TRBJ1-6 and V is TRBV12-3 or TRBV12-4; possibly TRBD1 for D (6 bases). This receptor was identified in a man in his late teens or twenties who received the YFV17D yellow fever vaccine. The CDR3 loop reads CASSVQGGNSPLHF. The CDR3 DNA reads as TGTGCCAGCAGTGTACAGGGAGGTAATTCACCCCTCCACTTT.